This T cell receptor beta chain was recorded in a study of T cells after yellow fever vaccination. Study-level information: When fractions had low cell numbers, they were prepared with SMART-Seq v4 Ultra Low Input.

TCRdb re-derived calls from the 5' RACE reads in MiXCR, one entry per CDR3 protein. The sample contains 550,000 to 750,000 distinct CDR3 sequences, approximately 12% of which appear only once. This CDR3 comprises 16 residues. Germline lookup yields CDR1 SEHNR and CDR2 FQNEAQ (reference sequence). V lost 5 bases to trimming and J lost 0 bases, with 11 bases between them. Overall study results and limits: Re-detected after boosting: most primary clones, 96% of CD4 and less than 90% of CD8. Weaker, the secondary response had a peak occurring faster, on day 5 versus 15. Just a small share of clonotypes turned up in the CD4 compartment as well as the CD8 compartment.

As for this clonotype: Antigen unknown.

This receptor was taken from a man aged 25-45 years who received the YFV17D yellow fever vaccine. The chain has TRBV7-9 and TRBJ2-6; TRBD1 is a possible D gene (6 bases). Sequenced material: PBMCs, taken on the day of the yellow fever booster vaccination. CDR3 DNA: TGTGCCAGCAGCCCGGGACACCACTCTGGGGCCAACGTCCTGACTTTC. Its translation is CASSPGHHSGANVLTF.